The clone carrying this T cell receptor beta chain was counted many times. Its specificity is unknown. MiXCR, run by TCRdb on the 5' RACE reads, gives a single entry per CDR3 protein. The sample holds 450,000 to 700,000 distinct CDR3 sequences; under 20% are singletons and the top ten take 12%. The germline V gene encodes CDR1 SGHRS and CDR2 YFSETQ. The V end lost 4 bases, the J end lost 0 bases, and 14 bases lay between the germline ends. The CDR3 extends over 15 amino acids. These data come from a study of T-cell memory formation after mild COVID-19. Study outcomes and limitations: The pre-infection memory compartment contained some responding clones, suggesting cross-reactive memory joined. The main location of contracting CD4+ clones was CM and EM, and that of contracting CD8+ clones was EMRA.

V is TRBV5-1 and J is TRBJ2-7; maybe TRBD1 (5 bases). Sequencing was carried out using PBMCs or a T cell subset sorted from them (not recorded which). The sequence came from an adult woman who had mild COVID-19 (a few samples of this study predate the infection). Cell type and time point are not known. The CDR3 DNA follows: TGCGCCAGCAGCCCTACGGCAGGGAACTCCTACGAGCAGTACTTC. This encodes CASSPTAGNSYEQYF.